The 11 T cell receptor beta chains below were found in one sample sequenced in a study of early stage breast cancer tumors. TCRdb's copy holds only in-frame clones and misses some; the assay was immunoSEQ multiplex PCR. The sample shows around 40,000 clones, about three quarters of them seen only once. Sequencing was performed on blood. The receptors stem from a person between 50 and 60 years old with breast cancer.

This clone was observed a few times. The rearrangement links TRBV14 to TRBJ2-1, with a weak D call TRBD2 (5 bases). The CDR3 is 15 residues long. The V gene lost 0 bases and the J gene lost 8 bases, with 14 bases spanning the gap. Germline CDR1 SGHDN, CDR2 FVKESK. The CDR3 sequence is CASSQDSSGLDEQFF. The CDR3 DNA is TGTGCCAGCAGCCAAGATTCTTCGGGGTTGGATGAGCAGTTCTTC.

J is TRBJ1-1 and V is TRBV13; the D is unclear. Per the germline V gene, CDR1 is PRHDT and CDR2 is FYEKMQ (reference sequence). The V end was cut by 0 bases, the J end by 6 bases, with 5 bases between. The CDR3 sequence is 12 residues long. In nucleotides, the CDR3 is TGTGCCAGCAGCTTAGGCGGGGCTGAAGCTTTCTTT. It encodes CASSLGGAEAFF. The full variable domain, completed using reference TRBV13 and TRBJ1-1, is AAGVIQSPRHLIKEKRETATLKCYPIPRHDTVYWYQQGPGQDPQFLISFYEKMQSDKGSIPDRFSAQQFSDYHSELNMSSLELGDSALYFCASSLGGAEAFFGQGTRLTVV.

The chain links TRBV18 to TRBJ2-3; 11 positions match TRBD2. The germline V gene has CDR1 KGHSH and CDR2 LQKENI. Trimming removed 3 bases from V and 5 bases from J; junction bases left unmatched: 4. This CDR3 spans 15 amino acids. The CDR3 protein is CASSPPSGGIDTQYF. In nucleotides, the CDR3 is TGTGCCAGCTCACCTCCTAGCGGGGGGATAGATACGCAGTATTTT.

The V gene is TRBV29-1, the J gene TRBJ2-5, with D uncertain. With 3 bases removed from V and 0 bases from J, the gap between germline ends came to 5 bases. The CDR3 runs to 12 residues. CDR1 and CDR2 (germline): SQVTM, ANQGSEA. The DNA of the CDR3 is TGCAGCGTTGACGACAACCAAGAGACCCAGTACTTC. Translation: CSVDDNQETQYF.

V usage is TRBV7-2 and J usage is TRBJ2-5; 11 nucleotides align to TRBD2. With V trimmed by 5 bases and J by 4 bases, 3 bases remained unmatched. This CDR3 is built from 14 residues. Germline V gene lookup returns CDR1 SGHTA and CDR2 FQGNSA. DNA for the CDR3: TGTGCCAGCAGCGGTACTAGCGGGGGAGAGACCCAGTACTTC. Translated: CASSGTSGGETQYF.

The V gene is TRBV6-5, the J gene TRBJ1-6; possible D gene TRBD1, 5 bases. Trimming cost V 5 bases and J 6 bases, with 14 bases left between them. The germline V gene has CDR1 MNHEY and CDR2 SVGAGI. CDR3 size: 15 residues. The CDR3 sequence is CASSPYQGLNSPLHF. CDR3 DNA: TGTGCCAGCAGTCCCTACCAGGGACTTAATTCACCCCTCCACTTT.

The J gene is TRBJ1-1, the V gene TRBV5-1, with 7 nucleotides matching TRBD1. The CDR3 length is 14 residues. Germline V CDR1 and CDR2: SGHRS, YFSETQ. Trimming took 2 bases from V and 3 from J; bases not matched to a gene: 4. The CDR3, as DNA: TGCGCCAGCAGCTTACAGGGGTTGGACACTGAAGCTTTCTTT. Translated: CASSLQGLDTEAFF.

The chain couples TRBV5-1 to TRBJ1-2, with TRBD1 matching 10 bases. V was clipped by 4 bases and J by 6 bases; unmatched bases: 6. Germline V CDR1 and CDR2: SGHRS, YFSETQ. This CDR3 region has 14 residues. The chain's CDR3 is CASSVTGGTNGYTF. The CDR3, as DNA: TGCGCCAGCAGCGTGACAGGGGGCACGAATGGCTACACCTTC.

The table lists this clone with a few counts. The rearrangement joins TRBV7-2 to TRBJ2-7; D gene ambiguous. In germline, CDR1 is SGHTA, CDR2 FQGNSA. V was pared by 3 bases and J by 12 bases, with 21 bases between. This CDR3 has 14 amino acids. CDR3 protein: CASSFNNGLPTGYF. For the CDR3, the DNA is TGTGCCAGCAGCTTCAATAACGGTCTACCAACGGGGTACTTC.

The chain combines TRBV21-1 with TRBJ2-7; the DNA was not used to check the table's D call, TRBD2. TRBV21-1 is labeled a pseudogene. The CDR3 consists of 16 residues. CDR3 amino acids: CASSKVKVAESYEQYF. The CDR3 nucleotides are TGTGCCAGCAGCAAAGTTAAAGTGGCGGAATCCTACGAGCAGTACTTC.

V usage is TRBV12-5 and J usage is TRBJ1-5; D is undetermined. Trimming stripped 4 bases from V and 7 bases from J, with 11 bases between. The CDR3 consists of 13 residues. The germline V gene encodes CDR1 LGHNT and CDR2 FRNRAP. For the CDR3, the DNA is TGTGCTAGTGGTTGGTCGGGTGGACAGCCCCAGCATTTT. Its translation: CASGWSGGQPQHF.